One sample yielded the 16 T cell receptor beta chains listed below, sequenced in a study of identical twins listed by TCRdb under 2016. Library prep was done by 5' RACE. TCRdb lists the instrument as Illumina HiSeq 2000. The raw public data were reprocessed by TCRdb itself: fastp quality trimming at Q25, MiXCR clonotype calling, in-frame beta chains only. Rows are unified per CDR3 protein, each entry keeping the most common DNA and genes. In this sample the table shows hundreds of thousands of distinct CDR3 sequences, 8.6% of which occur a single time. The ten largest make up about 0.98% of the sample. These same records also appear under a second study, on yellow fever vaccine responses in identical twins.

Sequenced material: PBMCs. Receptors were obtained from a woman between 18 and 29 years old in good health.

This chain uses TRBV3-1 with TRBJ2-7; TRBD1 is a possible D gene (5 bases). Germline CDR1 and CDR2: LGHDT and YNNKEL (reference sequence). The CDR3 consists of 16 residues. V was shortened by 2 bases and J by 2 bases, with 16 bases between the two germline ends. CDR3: CASSQKAYRQTYEQYF. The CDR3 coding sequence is TGTGCCAGCAGCCAAAAAGCCTACCGACAGACCTACGAGCAGTACTTC.

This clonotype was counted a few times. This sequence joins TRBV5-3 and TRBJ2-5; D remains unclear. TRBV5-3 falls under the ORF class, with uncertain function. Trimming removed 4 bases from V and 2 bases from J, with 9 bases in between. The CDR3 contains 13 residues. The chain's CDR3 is CARSNSSQETQYF. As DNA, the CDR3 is TGTGCCAGAAGCAACAGCTCACAAGAGACCCAGTACTTC.

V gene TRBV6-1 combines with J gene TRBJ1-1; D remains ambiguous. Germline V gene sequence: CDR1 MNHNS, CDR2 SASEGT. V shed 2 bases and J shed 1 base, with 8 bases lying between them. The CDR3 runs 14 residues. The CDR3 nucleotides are TGTGCCAGCAGTGAAAGGGCCCAGAACACTGAAGCTTTCTTT. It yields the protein CASSERAQNTEAFF.

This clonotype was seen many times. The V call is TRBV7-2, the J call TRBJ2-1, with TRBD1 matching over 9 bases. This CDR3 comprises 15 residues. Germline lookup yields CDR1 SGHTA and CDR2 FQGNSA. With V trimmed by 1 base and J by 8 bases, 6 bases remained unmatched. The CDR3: CASSLGGQGLHEQFF. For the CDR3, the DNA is TGTGCCAGCAGCTTAGGGGGACAGGGACTACATGAGCAGTTCTTC.

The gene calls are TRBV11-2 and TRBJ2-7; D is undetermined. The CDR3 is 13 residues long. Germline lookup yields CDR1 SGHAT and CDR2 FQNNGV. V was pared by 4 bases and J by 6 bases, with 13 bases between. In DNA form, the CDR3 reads TGTGCCAGCAGCTCACCAACAGAGGCCGAGCAGTACTTC. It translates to CASSSPTEAEQYF.

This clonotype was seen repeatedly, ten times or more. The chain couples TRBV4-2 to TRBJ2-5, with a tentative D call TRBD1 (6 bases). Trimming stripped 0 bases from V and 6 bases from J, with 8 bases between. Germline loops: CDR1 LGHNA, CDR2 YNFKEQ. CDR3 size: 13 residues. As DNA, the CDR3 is TGTGCCAGCAGCCAAGACAGGGGAAAGACCCAGTACTTC. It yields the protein CASSQDRGKTQYF.

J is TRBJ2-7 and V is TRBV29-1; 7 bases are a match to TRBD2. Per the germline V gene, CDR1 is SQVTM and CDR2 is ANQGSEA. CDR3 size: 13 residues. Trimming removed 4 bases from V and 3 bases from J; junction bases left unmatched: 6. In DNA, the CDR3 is TGCAGCGTTGTAGTCGGGGGGATCTACGAGCAGTACTTC. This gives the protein CSVVVGGIYEQYF.

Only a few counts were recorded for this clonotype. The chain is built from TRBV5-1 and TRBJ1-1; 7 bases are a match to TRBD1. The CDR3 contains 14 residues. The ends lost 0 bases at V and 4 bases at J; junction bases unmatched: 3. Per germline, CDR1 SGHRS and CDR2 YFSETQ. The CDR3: CASSLDRGFTEAFF. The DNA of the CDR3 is TGCGCCAGCAGCTTGGACAGGGGTTTCACTGAAGCTTTCTTT. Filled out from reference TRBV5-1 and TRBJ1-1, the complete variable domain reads KAGVTQTPRYLIKTRGQQVTLSCSPISGHRSVSWYQQTPGQGLQFLFEYFSETQRNKGNFPGRFSGRQFSNSRSEMNVSTLELGDSALYLCASSLDRGFTEAFFGQGTRLTVV.

CDR3 bases: TGTGCCAGCATCGGGGAATCGTGGGAGACCCAGTACTTC. Residues: CASIGESWETQYF. The chain employs TRBV2 and TRBJ2-5; a possible D gene is TRBD2 (5 bases). CDR3 length: 13 amino acids. The V and J ends lost 7 bases and 5 bases respectively, with 14 bases between them. The germline gives CDR1 SNHLY, CDR2 FYNNEI.

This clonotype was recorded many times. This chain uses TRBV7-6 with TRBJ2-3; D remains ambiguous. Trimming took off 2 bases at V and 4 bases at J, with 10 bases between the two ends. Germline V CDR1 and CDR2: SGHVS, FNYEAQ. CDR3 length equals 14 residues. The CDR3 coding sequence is TGTGCCAGCAGCTTAACCTCGGCCCCAGATACGCAGTATTTT. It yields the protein CASSLTSAPDTQYF.

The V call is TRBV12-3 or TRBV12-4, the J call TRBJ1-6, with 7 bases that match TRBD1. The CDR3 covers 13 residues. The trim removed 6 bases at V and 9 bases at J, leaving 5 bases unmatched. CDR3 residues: CASRSTGSSPLHF. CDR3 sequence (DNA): TGTGCCAGCAGGTCGACAGGGAGTTCACCCCTCCACTTT.

DNA for the CDR3: TGTGCCAGCAGTTACGCCGCTTCGGGACCCGCCTACGAGCAGTACTTC. Amino acid sequence: CASSYAASGPAYEQYF. The chain joins TRBV6-5 to TRBJ2-7; D is tentatively TRBD1 or TRBD2 (5 bases each). V lost 2 bases, J lost 2 bases, and 16 bases lay in between. CDR1 is MNHEY and CDR2 is SVGAGI in the germline V gene. The CDR3 consists of 16 residues.

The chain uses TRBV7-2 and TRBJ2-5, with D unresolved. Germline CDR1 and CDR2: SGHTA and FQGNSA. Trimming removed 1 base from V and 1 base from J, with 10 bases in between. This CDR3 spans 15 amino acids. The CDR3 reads CASSLGRILQETQYF. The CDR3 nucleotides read TGTGCCAGCAGCTTAGGACGGATCCTCCAAGAGACCCAGTACTTC.

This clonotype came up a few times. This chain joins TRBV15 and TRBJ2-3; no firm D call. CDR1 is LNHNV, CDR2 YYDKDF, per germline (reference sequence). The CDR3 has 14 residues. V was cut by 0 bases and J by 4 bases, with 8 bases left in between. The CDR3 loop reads CATSRELLADTQYF. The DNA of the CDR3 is TGTGCCACCAGCAGAGAGCTCCTCGCAGATACGCAGTATTTT.

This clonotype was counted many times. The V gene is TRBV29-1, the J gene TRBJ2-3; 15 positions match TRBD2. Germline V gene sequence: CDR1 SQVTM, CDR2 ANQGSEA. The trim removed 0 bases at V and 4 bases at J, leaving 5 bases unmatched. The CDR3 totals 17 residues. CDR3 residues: CSVEESGLAGGPDTQYF. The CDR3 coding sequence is TGCAGCGTTGAAGAGTCCGGACTAGCGGGAGGGCCAGATACGCAGTATTTT.

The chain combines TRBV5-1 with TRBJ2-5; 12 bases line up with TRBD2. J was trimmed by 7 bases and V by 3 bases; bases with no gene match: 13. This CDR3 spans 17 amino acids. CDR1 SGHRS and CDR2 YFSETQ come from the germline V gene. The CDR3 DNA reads TGCGCCAGCAGCTCTACTGCTACGACTAGCGGGAGTGGGACCCAGTACTTC. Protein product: CASSSTATTSGSGTQYF.